Listed below are T cell receptor beta chains from one sample, sequenced in a study of human T cells and chemical hapten exposure. TCRdb redid the calling of the RACE reads with MiXCR, one entry per CDR3 protein. The sample includes around 75,000 distinct CDR3 sequences, about an eighth seen only once; the top ten take about 3.5%. The sequences come from whole blood, collected in connection with sensitization to the hapten diphenylcyclopropenone (DPC). The receptor source for this set is a woman aged 55-75 years with alopecia areata. Some clones in this sample may be carry-over from other donors' samples. Both conserved end residues are part of each CDR3. The D gene is left open where the match is weak. Clone sizes are given selectively: once, few, many, or a class where the clone is expanded.

V: TRBV10-3
J: TRBJ1-5
D: NA
size: NA
DNA: TGTGCCATCAGTGAACGGACAAAAGATCAGCCCCAGCATTTT
CDR3: CAISERTKDQPQHF

V: TRBV5-4
J: TRBJ2-1
D: TRBD1
size: NA
DNA: TGTGCCAGCAGCGCGGACAGGGTCGGGGAGCAGTTCTTC
CDR3: CASSADRVGEQFF

V: TRBV6-5
J: TRBJ2-7
D: NA
size: many
DNA: TGTGCCAGCAGTTACAGTGAAGCCTCCTACGAGCAGTACTTC
CDR3: CASSYSEASYEQYF

V: TRBV24-1
J: TRBJ2-3
D: NA
size: NA
DNA: TGTGCCACCAGTGGCGAGGAGCGAGATACGCAGTATTTT
CDR3: CATSGEERDTQYF

V: TRBV6-6
J: TRBJ1-1
D: TRBD1
size: many
DNA: TGTGCCAGCGGGAATGCACAGGGGGCCGGGACTGAAGCTTTCTTT
CDR3: CASGNAQGAGTEAFF

V: TRBV5-6
J: TRBJ2-1
D: NA
size: many
DNA: TGTGCCAGCAGCTTCACCGGGACAAGCTACAATGAGCAGTTCTTC
CDR3: CASSFTGTSYNEQFF

V: TRBV3-1
J: TRBJ2-6
D: TRBD2
size: many
DNA: TGTGCCAGCAGGCGCGGGAGCTCTGGGGCCAACGTCCTGACTTTC
CDR3: CASRRGSSGANVLTF

V: TRBV3-1
J: TRBJ2-7
D: NA
size: NA
DNA: TGTGCCAGCAGCCCCTACGCGGGGTACGAGCAGTACTTC
CDR3: CASSPYAGYEQYF

V: TRBV6-2/TRBV6-3
J: TRBJ2-1
D: TRBD2
size: NA
DNA: TGTGCCAGCAATAGACTAGCGGGTTACAATGAGCAGTTCTTC
CDR3: CASNRLAGYNEQFF

V: TRBV6-5
J: TRBJ2-7
D: TRBD2
size: many
DNA: TGTGCCAGCAGTTACGGGGGAGCGGGGTCAATCTACGAGCAGTACTTC
CDR3: CASSYGGAGSIYEQYF